These 17 T cell receptor beta chains were all obtained from the same sample, sequenced in a study of T cell responses to AZD1222 COVID-19 vaccine. Clones were read by immunoSEQ multiplex PCR, and TCRdb kept only the in-frame ones, dropping some. The sample holds about 150,000 clones; about 94% are singletons and the top ten take 4%. The specimen was peripheral blood, collected 28 days after the second AZD1222 dose. All receptors come from an adult who received the AZD1222 COVID-19 vaccine.

The chain joins TRBV23-1 to TRBJ2-7, with a weak D call TRBD1 (7 bases). TRBV23-1 is an ORF; its function is uncertain. The CDR3 is 15 amino acids. V lost 0 bases to trimming and J lost 5 bases, with 14 bases between them. CDR3 sequence reads: CASSQSPGGMDEQYF. The CDR3 nucleotides are TGCGCCAGCAGTCAATCTCCAGGGGGGATGGACGAGCAGTACTTC.

The V call is TRBV5-4, the J call TRBJ1-2; D call uncertain. The CDR3 contains 13 residues. V was cut by 4 bases and J by 1 base, with 8 bases left in between. Germline V gene data show CDR1 as SGHNT and CDR2 as YYREEE (reference sequence). CDR3 residues: CASSQTDNYGYTF. As DNA, the CDR3 is TGTGCCAGCAGCCAAACAGATAACTATGGCTACACCTTC. Full variable domain (rest looked up from reference TRBV5-4 and TRBJ1-2): ETGVTQSPTHLIKTRGQQVTLRCSSQSGHNTVSWYQQALGQGPQFIFQYYREEENGRGNFPPRFSGLQFPNYSSELNVNALELDDSALYLCASSQTDNYGYTFGSGTRLTVV.

The V gene is TRBV9, the J gene TRBJ1-2; D gene unclear. CDR1 and CDR2 from the germline V gene are SGDLS and YYNGEE. The CDR3 is 17 residues long. V gave up 3 bases and J gave up 0 bases, with 18 bases separating them. The DNA for the CDR3 is TGTGCCAGCAGCGGCCCCTTCTACAGACAATCTAACTATGGCTACACCTTC. Translated, it gives CASSGPFYRQSNYGYTF.

The V gene is TRBV4-3, the J gene TRBJ2-2, with D unresolved. The CDR3 has 16 residues. With 1 base removed from V and 6 bases from J, the gap between germline ends came to 15 bases. Germline-derived CDR1 and CDR2 are LGHNA and YSLEER. The CDR3 DNA sequence: TGCGCCAGCAGCCAAGTCATAGAGGTTGTGGCCGGGGAGCTGTTTTTT. It codes for CASSQVIEVVAGELFF.

J is TRBJ2-1 and V is TRBV7-2; D call uncertain. Germline lookup yields CDR1 SGHTA and CDR2 FQGNSA. The CDR3 sequence is 13 residues long. Trimming took 3 bases from V and 4 from J, leaving 7 bases between them. CDR3: CASSFGWYNEQFF. Written as DNA, the CDR3 is TGTGCCAGCAGCTTTGGGTGGTACAATGAGCAGTTCTTC.

The chain combines TRBV7-3 with TRBJ2-7; weak D call: TRBD2 (6 bases). This CDR3 region has 14 residues. Trimming took off 6 bases at V and 4 bases at J, with 16 bases between the two ends. Germline loops: CDR1 SGHTA, CDR2 FQGTGA. This CDR3 is CASRETGGGYEQYF. The CDR3 DNA is TGTGCCAGCAGGGAAACCGGGGGAGGTTACGAGCAGTACTTC.

The rearrangement links TRBV12-3 or TRBV12-4 to TRBJ1-1; D is undetermined. The CDR3 covers 13 residues. Trimming took 3 bases from V and 3 from J, leaving 8 bases between them. The CDR3 loop is CASSLTGDTEAFF. CDR3 coding DNA: TGTGCCAGCAGTTTGACCGGGGACACTGAAGCTTTCTTT.

This sequence joins TRBV18 and TRBJ1-1, with 8 bases lining up with TRBD1. The germline V gene encodes CDR1 KGHSH and CDR2 LQKENI. CDR3 size: 13 residues. V dropped 6 bases and J dropped 3; count of bases not matched to a gene: 3. CDR3 protein: CASSTGEDTEAFF. The CDR3 nucleotides are TGTGCCAGCTCGACAGGGGAGGACACTGAAGCTTTCTTT.

CDR3 coding DNA: TGTGCCAGCAGCGTAGGTCTGCGGGGAAAAGAGACCCAGTACTTC. It yields the protein CASSVGLRGKETQYF. The J gene is TRBJ2-5, the V gene TRBV9; tentative D call: TRBD2 (6 bases). Trimming removed 0 bases at V and 3 bases at J, with 12 bases between. CDR3 length: 15 amino acids. CDR1 and CDR2 from the germline V gene are SGDLS and YYNGEE. Together with reference TRBV9 and TRBJ2-5, the CDR3 gives the full variable domain: DSGVTQTPKHLITATGQRVTLRCSPRSGDLSVYWYQQSLDQGLQFLIQYYNGEERAKGNILERFSAQQFPDLHSELNLSSLELGDSALYFCASSVGLRGKETQYFGPGTRLLVL.

The chain has TRBV6-1 and TRBJ1-2; a possible D gene is TRBD1 (6 bases). The CDR3 consists of 12 residues. Germline V gene data show CDR1 as MNHNS and CDR2 as SASEGT. The germline V and J ends were trimmed by 3 bases and 10 bases, with 12 bases remaining between them. CDR3 amino acids: CASSDAGTPYTF. CDR3 coding DNA: TGTGCCAGCAGTGACGCCGGGACACCCTACACCTTC.

The chain combines TRBV3-1 (or the pseudogene TRBV3-2) with TRBJ2-7, with a tentative D call TRBD1 (6 bases). This CDR3 spans 14 amino acids. The V gene lost 1 base and the J gene lost 6 bases, with 13 bases spanning the gap. From germline, CDR1 is LGHDT and CDR2 YNNKEL (reference sequence). CDR3 in amino acids: CASSQADRKGEQYF. The CDR3 region has the DNA TGTGCCAGCAGCCAAGCCGACAGGAAGGGCGAGCAGTACTTC.

The genes are TRBV18 and TRBJ2-5; D tentatively fits TRBD1 or TRBD2 (5 bases each). The CDR3 sequence is 14 residues long. The V end was cut by 4 bases, the J end by 0 bases, with 9 bases between. Germline V gives CDR1 KGHSH, CDR2 LQKENI. This CDR3 is CASSLVGDQETQYF. The CDR3 DNA reads as TGTGCCAGCTCACTTGTGGGGGACCAAGAGACCCAGTACTTC.

The J gene is TRBJ1-1, the V gene TRBV5-8; D not resolved. Trimming stripped 0 bases from V and 1 base from J, with 13 bases between. The CDR3 is made up of 16 amino acids. Germline V gene sequence: CDR1 SGHTS, CDR2 YDEGEE. The CDR3 here is CASSLVGQKTNTEAFF. The CDR3, as DNA: TGTGCCAGCAGCTTGGTGGGCCAGAAGACGAACACTGAAGCTTTCTTT.

V is TRBV7-9 and J is TRBJ1-1; D is unclear. CDR1 SEHNR and CDR2 FQNEAQ come from the germline V gene (reference sequence). The CDR3 loop spans 15 amino acids. V was pared by 1 base and J by 3 bases, with 12 bases between. CDR3 amino acids: CASSLEGGYDTEAFF. CDR3 in DNA: TGTGCCAGCAGCTTAGAGGGCGGATACGACACTGAAGCTTTCTTT.

This clone was seen once. The genes are TRBV6-5 and TRBJ1-1, with 9 positions matching TRBD1. CDR3 size: 14 residues. J was trimmed by 8 bases and V by 2 bases; bases with no gene match: 6. Germline V gene data show CDR1 as MNHEY and CDR2 as SVGAGI. The CDR3 DNA reads TGTGCCAGCAGTTACACACGGGACAGGGTAGAAGCTTTCTTT. Amino acid sequence: CASSYTRDRVEAFF.

This chain connects TRBV9 to TRBJ1-1, with unresolved D. Germline values: CDR1 SGDLS, CDR2 YYNGEE. V lost 5 bases and J lost 0, with 14 bases in between. The CDR3 contains 15 residues. For the CDR3, the DNA is TGTGCCAGCAGACCTACACCGACTTTGAACACTGAAGCTTTCTTT. Its translation is CASRPTPTLNTEAFF.

The chain links TRBV20-1 to TRBJ2-5; D is uncertain. CDR3 length: 11 residues. CDR1 is DFQATT and CDR2 is SNEGSKA in the germline V gene (reference sequence). The ends were cut back, 5 bases at V and 2 bases at J, with 6 bases in the middle. CDR3 residues: CSASVQETQYF. The CDR3 bases are TGCAGTGCTTCCGTGCAAGAGACCCAGTACTTC.